This TCR beta chain was profiled in a study of T cell repertoires and Cas9 in healthy adults. Overall study: Characterization of SpCas9-reactive CD4 and CD8 T cells covered multi-effector potency, cytotoxicity and lineage.

Findings of the study overall: SpCas9-reactive regulatory T cells reportedly mitigated SpCas9-reactive effector T cells in vitro.

Concerning this clone itself: Its antigen is unidentified.

Germline V lookup: CDR1 SGHTA, CDR2 FQGNSA. The CDR3 consists of 16 residues. With V trimmed by 2 bases and J by 9 bases, 7 bases remained unmatched. Sequencing was performed with immunoSEQ multiplex PCR; in TCRdb, only in-frame clones are kept and a portion is missing. The sample lists 20,000 to 25,000 clones, roughly nine tenths occurring once. The sequenced sample consisted of CD4+ effector T cells (CD127+, CD25-, CD137-, CD154-) from PBMCs; culture status not recorded. The TCR comes from a human donor in good health. This chain connects TRBV7-2 to TRBJ2-1; 13 bases map to TRBD2. Here the CDR3 DNA reads TGTGCCAGCAGCTTAACTAGCGGGAGGGCAAGGAGTGAGCAGTTCTTC. It codes for CASSLTSGRARSEQFF.